This TCR beta chain appears in the sequencing data of a study of shared clonotypes between healthy human individuals. Trimming shortened V by 0 bases and J by 1 base, and 10 bases separated the two germline ends. This CDR3 has 15 residues. The germline V gene has CDR1 SGHRS and CDR2 YFSETQ. Measured with immunoSEQ multiplex PCR; TCRdb has only the in-frame clones, and not every one. The sample yields 2 million to 3 million clones, 93% seen once. With respect to this clone: This same CDR3 is encoded by further DNA sequences in the sample.

The rearrangement joins TRBV5-1 to TRBJ1-1; a possible D gene is TRBD1 (5 bases). The receptor was derived from a young man in good health. Some clones in this sample may be carry-over from other donors' samples. The sequenced sample was naive CD4+ T cells from PBMCs. Stated subset: CD45RA+ positively selected. Here the CDR3 reads CASSLAGTANTEAFF. The CDR3 nucleotides read TGCGCCAGCAGCTTGGCCGGGACGGCGAACACTGAAGCTTTCTTT.